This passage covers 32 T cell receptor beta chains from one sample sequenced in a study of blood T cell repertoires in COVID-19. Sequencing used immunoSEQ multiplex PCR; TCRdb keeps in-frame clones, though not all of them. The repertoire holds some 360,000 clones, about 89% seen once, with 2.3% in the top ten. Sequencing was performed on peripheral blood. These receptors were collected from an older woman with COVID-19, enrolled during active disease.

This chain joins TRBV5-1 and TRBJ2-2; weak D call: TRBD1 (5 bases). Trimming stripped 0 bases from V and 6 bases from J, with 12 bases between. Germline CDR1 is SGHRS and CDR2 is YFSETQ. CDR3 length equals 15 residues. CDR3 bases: TGCGCCAGCAGCTTGGCGCCAGGGTCCGCCGGGGAGCTGTTTTTT. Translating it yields CASSLAPGSAGELFF.

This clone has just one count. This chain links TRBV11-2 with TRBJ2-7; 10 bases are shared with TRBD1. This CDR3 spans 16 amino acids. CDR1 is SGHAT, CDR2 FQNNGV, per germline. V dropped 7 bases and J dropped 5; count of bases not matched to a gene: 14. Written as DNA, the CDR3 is TGTGCCAGCAACCTTGACCCTTGGACAGGGGGGAACGAGCAGTACTTC. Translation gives CASNLDPWTGGNEQYF.

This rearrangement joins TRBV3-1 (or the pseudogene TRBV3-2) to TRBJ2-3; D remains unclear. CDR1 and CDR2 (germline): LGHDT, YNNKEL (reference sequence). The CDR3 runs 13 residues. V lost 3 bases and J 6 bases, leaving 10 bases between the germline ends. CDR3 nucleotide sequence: TGTGCCAGCAGCCACTCGAGCTTGGATACGCAGTATTTT. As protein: CASSHSSLDTQYF.

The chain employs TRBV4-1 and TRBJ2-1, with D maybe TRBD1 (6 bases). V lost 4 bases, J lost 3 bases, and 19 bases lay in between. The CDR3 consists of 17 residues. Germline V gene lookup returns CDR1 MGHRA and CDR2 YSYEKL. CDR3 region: CASSPIRGQGNYNEQFF. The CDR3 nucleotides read TGCGCCAGCAGCCCCATAAGGGGCCAGGGGAACTACAATGAGCAGTTCTTC.

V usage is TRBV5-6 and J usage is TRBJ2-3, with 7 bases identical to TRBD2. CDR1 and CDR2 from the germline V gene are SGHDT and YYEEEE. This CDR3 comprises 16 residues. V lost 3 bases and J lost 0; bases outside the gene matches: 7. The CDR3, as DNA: TGTGCCAGCAGCTATACGGGGGGAACGAGCACAGATACGCAGTATTTT. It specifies CASSYTGGTSTDTQYF.

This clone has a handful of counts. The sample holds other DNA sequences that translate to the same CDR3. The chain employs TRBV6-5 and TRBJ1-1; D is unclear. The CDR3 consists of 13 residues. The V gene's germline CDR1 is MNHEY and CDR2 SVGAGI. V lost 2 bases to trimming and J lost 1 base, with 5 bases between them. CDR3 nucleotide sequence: TGTGCCAGCAGTTACCGGGGGAACACTGAAGCTTTCTTT. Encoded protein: CASSYRGNTEAFF.

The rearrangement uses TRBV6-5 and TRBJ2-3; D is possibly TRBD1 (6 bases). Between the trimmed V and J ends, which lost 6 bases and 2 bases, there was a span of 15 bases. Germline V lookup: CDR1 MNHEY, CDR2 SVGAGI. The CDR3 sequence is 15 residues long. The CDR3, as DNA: TGTGCCAGCAGCTCTTCAGGGGCTTCCACAGATACGCAGTATTTT. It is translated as CASSSSGASTDTQYF.

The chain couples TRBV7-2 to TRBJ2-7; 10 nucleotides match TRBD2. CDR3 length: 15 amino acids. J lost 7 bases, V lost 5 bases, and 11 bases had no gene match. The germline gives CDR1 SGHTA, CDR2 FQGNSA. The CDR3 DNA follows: TGTGCCAGCAGCAACAGCGGGGGGGCCTCCCGGGAGCAGTACTTC. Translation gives CASSNSGGASREQYF.

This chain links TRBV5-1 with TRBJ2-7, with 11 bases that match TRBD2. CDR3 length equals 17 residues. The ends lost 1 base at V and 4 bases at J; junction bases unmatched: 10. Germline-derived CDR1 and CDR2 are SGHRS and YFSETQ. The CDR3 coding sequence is TGCGCCAGCAGCTTGACGGCTAGCGGGGGGCTGGGGTACGAGCAGTACTTC. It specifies CASSLTASGGLGYEQYF. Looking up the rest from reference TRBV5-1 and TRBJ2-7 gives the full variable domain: KAGVTQTPRYLIKTRGQQVTLSCSPISGHRSVSWYQQTPGQGLQFLFEYFSETQRNKGNFPGRFSGRQFSNSRSEMNVSTLELGDSALYLCASSLTASGGLGYEQYFGPGTRLTVT.

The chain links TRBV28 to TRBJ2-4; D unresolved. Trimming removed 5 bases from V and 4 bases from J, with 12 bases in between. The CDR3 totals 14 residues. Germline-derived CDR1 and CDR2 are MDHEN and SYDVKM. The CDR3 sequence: CASSPLQIKNIQYF. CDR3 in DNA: TGTGCCAGCAGTCCCCTGCAGATAAAAAACATTCAGTACTTC.

The DNA of the CDR3 is TGTGCCAGCTCACCAGGGCCCCTACGATACACCTTC. Its protein product is CASSPGPLRYTF. V usage is TRBV18 and J usage is TRBJ1-2; D uncertain. CDR3 length equals 12 residues. The V gene lost 2 bases and the J gene lost 11 bases, with 12 bases spanning the gap. The germline gives CDR1 KGHSH, CDR2 LQKENI.

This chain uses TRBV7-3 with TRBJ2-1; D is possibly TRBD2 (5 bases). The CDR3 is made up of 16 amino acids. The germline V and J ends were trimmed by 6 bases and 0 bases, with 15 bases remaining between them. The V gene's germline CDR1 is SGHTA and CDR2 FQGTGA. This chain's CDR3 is CASSRTSGSSYNEQFF. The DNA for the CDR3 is TGTGCCAGCAGTCGGACTTCGGGGAGCTCCTACAATGAGCAGTTCTTC.

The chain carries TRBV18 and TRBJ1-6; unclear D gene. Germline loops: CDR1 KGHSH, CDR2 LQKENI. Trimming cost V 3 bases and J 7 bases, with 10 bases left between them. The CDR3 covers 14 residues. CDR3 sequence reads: CASSPGGRNSPLHF. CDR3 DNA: TGTGCCAGCTCACCCGGTGGGCGAAATTCACCCCTCCACTTT.

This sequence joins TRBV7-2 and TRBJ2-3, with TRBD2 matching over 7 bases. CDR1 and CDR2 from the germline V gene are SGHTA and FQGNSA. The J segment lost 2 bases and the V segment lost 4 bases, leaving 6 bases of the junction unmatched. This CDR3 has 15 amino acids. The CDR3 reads CASSWPGLTTDTQYF. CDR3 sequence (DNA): TGTGCCAGCAGCTGGCCGGGACTAACCACAGATACGCAGTATTTT. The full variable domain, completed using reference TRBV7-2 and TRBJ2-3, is GAGVSQSPSNKVTEKGKDVELRCDPISGHTALYWYRQSLGQGLEFLIYFQGNSAPDKSGLPSDRFSAERTGGSVSTLTIQRTQQEDSAVYLCASSWPGLTTDTQYFGPGTRLTVL.

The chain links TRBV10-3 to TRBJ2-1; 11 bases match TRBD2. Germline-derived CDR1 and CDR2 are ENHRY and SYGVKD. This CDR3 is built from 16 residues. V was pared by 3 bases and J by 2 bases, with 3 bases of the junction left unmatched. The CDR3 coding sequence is TGTGCCATCAGTGAAGAACTAGCGGGGGCCTACAATGAGCAGTTCTTC. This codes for CAISEELAGAYNEQFF.

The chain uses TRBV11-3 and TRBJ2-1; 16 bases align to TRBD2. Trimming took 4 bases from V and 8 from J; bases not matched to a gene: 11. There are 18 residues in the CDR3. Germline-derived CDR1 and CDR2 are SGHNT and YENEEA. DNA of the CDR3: TGTGCCAGCAGCTCGCCCCCGGGACTAGCGGGGGGGCGGGATGAGCAGTTCTTC. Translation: CASSSPPGLAGGRDEQFF.

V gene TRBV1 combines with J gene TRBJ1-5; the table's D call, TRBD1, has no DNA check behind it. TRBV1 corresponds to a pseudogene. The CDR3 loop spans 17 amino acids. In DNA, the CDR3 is TGCACCAGCAGCCAAGATAAATCACAGCATAGCAATCAGCCCCAGCATTTT. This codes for CTSSQDKSQHSNQPQHF.

DNA of the CDR3: TGTGCCAGCAGTTACTCGACCGGGGAAGGAGGCTACACCTTC. Encoded protein: CASSYSTGEGGYTF. The chain recombines TRBV6-6 with TRBJ1-2; D call uncertain. This CDR3 contains 14 residues. V shed 0 bases and J shed 8 bases, with 13 bases lying between them. Germline CDR1 is MNHNY and CDR2 is SVGAGI (reference sequence).

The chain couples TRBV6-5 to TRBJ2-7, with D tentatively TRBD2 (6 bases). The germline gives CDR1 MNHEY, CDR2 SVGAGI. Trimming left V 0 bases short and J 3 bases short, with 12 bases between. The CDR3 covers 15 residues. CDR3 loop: CASSYSGLAYYEQYF. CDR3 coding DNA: TGTGCCAGCAGTTACTCGGGACTCGCCTACTACGAGCAGTACTTC.

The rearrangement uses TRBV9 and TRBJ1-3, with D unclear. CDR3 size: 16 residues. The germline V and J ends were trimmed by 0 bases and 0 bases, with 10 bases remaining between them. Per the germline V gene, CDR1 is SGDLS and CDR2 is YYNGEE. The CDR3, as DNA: TGTGCCAGCAGCGTAGAGCCAGGAGGCTCTGGAAACACCATATATTTT. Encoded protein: CASSVEPGGSGNTIYF.

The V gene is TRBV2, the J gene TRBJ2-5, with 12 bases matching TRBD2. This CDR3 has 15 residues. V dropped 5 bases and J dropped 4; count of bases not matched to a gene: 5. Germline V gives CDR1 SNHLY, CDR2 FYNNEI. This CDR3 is CASSLTSGGRETQYF. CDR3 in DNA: TGTGCCAGCAGTCTGACTAGCGGGGGTAGAGAGACCCAGTACTTC.

The CDR3 is CASTQSGGFYNEQFF. CDR3 DNA: TGTGCCAGCACCCAAAGCGGGGGGTTTTACAATGAGCAGTTCTTC. This rearrangement joins TRBV6-5 to TRBJ2-1; 9 nucleotides agree with TRBD2. After removal of 7 bases from V and 4 bases from J, the junction contained 8 bases not matched to a gene. The CDR3 runs to 15 residues. Germline V gene data show CDR1 as MNHEY and CDR2 as SVGAGI.

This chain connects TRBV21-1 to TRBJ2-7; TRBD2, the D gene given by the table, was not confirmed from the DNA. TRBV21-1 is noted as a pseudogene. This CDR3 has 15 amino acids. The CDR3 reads CASSKREAGVNEQYF. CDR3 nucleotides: TGTGCCAGCAGCAAAAGGGAGGCCGGAGTCAACGAGCAGTACTTC.

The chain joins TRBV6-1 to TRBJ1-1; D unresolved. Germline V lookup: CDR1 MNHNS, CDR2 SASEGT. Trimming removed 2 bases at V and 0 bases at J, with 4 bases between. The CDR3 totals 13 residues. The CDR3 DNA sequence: TGTGCCAGCAGTGAATCTATGAACACTGAAGCTTTCTTT. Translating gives CASSESMNTEAFF.

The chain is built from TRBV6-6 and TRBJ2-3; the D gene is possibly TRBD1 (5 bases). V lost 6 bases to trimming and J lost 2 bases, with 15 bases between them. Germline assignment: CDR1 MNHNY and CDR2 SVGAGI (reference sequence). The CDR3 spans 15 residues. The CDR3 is CASRQTVLTTDTQYF. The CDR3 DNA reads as TGTGCCAGCAGGCAGACAGTACTAACCACAGATACGCAGTATTTT.

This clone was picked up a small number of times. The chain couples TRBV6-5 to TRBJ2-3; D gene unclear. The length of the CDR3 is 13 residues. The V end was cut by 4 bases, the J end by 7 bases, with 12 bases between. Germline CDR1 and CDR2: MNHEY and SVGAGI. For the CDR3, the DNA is TGTGCCAGCAGTTCGCTAAACCCCCATACGCAGTATTTT. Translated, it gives CASSSLNPHTQYF.

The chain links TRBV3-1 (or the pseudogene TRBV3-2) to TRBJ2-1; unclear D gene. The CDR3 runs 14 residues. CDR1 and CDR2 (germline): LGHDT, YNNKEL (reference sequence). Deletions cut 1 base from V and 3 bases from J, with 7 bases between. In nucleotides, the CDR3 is TGTGCCAGCAGCCAAGGAGGCGGCTACAATGAGCAGTTCTTC. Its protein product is CASSQGGGYNEQFF.

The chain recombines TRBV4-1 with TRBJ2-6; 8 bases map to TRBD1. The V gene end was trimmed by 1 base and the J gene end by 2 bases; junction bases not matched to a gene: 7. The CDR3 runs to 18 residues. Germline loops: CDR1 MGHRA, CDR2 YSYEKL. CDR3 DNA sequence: TGCGCCAGCAGCCAAGGGGATAAGGACAGGGCTGGGGCCAACGTCCTGACTTTC. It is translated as CASSQGDKDRAGANVLTF.

This CDR3 is CATHGGGVSYNEQFF. In DNA, the CDR3 is TGCGCCACTCACGGGGGAGGGGTCTCCTACAATGAGCAGTTCTTC. The chain is built from TRBV10-2 and TRBJ2-1; the match to TRBD2 covers 7 bases. This CDR3 region has 15 residues. V trimming: 10 bases; J trimming: 0 bases; junction bases outside the gene matches: 9. Germline CDR1 is WSHSY and CDR2 is SAAADI.

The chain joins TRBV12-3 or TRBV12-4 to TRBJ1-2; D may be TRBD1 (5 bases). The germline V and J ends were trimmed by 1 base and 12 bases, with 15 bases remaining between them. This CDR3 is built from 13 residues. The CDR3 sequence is CASSLEARANHTF. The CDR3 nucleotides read TGTGCCAGCAGTTTAGAGGCCAGGGCAAACCACACCTTC.

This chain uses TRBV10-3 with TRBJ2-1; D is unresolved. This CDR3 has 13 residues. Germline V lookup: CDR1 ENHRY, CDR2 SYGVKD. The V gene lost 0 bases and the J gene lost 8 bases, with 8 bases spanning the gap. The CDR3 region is CAISESSLYEQFF. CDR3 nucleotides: TGTGCCATCAGTGAGTCGAGCCTGTATGAGCAGTTCTTC.

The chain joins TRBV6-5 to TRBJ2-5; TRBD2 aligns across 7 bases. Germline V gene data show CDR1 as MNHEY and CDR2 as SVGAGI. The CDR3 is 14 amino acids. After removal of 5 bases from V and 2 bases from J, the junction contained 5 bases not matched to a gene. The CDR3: CASSPWTSQETQYF. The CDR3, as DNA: TGTGCCAGCAGTCCTTGGACTAGTCAAGAGACCCAGTACTTC.